Given below is one T cell receptor beta chain in context. No antigen is known for it. This sample was included in a study of T cell responses to AZD1222 COVID-19 vaccine. V lost 6 bases to trimming and J lost 1 base, with 6 bases between them. The CDR3 extends over 12 amino acids. The germline CDR1 and CDR2 sequences are MNHEY and SMNVEV (reference sequence). Profiling relied on immunoSEQ multiplex PCR, and the TCRdb table lists in-frame clones only, not all of them. The sample lists 150,000 to 200,000 clones; about 92% were seen once. The study's findings and limits: Among the donors, most were white British and more were female, and clonal diversity was possibly underestimated. Repertoires were sampled only after the peak T cell response.

This sequence was found in an adult who received the AZD1222 COVID-19 vaccine. V usage is TRBV27 and J usage is TRBJ1-1, with D perhaps TRBD1 (5 bases). Sequenced here: peripheral blood, sampled 28 days after the second AZD1222 dose. CDR3 loop: CASRGQNTEAFF. DNA for the CDR3: TGTGCCAGCAGGGGGCAGAACACTGAAGCTTTCTTT.